This T cell receptor beta chain is from a study of response to subunit inactivated influenza vaccine. The V and J ends lost 5 bases and 0 bases respectively, with 14 bases between them. From germline, CDR1 is MDHEN and CDR2 SYDVKM. The CDR3 loop spans 16 amino acids. A few counts support this clonotype. MiXCR, applied by TCRdb to the RT-PCR reads, yields one record per CDR3 protein. Among about 650,000 distinct CDR3 sequences listed, approximately 14% were seen once. This sequence joins TRBV28 and TRBJ2-4; D is possibly TRBD1 (6 bases). The clonotype comes from a man in his forties or fifties who received an inactivated influenza vaccine. Sequenced here: PBMCs from blood, sampled less than 13 days after vaccination. DNA for the CDR3: TGTGCCAGCAGTCCCTGGACAGAATTAGCCAAAAACATTCAGTACTTC. This translates into CASSPWTELAKNIQYF.